The 30 T cell receptor beta chains reported below all come from one sample, sequenced in a study of cytomegalovirus exposure and HLA in healthy donors. The PCR ran on 60 Vbeta and 13 Jbeta primers. Measured with immunoSEQ multiplex PCR; TCRdb has only the in-frame clones, and not every one. The sample carries about 160,000 clones, 84% recorded once. Input material: PBMCs. Receptors originate from a man aged 25-45 years in good health and CMV-seronegative.

The V and J genes are TRBV12-5 and TRBJ1-2, with a tentative D call TRBD1 (5 bases). The CDR3 covers 15 residues. Trimming took 0 bases from V and 3 from J, leaving 11 bases between them. Germline V CDR1 and CDR2: LGHNT, FRNRAP. The CDR3 bases are TGTGCTAGTGGTTTGGTAGAGGGACTCTACTATGGCTACACCTTC. Encoded protein: CASGLVEGLYYGYTF.

The chain links TRBV9 to TRBJ2-7; D may be TRBD2 (7 bases). Per germline, CDR1 SGDLS and CDR2 YYNGEE. V was clipped by 0 bases and J by 2 bases, with 12 bases between them. The CDR3 has 15 amino acids. The chain's CDR3 is CASSVATGGPYEQYF. The CDR3 bases are TGTGCCAGCAGCGTAGCTACGGGGGGCCCCTACGAGCAGTACTTC. Variable domain in full (rest from reference TRBV9 and TRBJ2-7): DSGVTQTPKHLITATGQRVTLRCSPRSGDLSVYWYQQSLDQGLQFLIQYYNGEERAKGNILERFSAQQFPDLHSELNLSSLELGDSALYFCASSVATGGPYEQYFGPGTRLTVT.

This chain links TRBV11-3 with TRBJ1-2, with D possibly TRBD1 on 5 matching bases. Trimming removed 1 base at V and 7 bases at J, with 13 bases between. The CDR3 runs to 14 residues. Germline loops: CDR1 SGHNT, CDR2 YENEEA. This chain's CDR3 is CASSLGGRAGGYTF. CDR3 DNA: TGTGCCAGCAGCTTAGGGGGGAGGGCAGGTGGCTACACCTTC. Complete variable domain (other parts from reference TRBV11-3 and TRBJ1-2): EAGVVQSPRYKIIEKKQPVAFWCNPISGHNTLYWYLQNLGQGPELLIRYENEEAVDDSQLPKDRFSAERLKGVDSTLKIQPAELGDSAVYLCASSLGGRAGGYTFGSGTRLTVV.

This clone has a single count. This chain's CDR3 is CASSAGGPMNTEAFF. The CDR3 DNA reads as TGTGCCAGCAGCGCAGGGGGGCCCATGAACACTGAAGCTTTCTTT. This sequence joins TRBV13 and TRBJ1-1; 7 nucleotides align to TRBD1. V gave up 5 bases and J gave up 0 bases; unmatched junction bases: 6. The CDR3 spans 15 residues. Germline V gene sequence: CDR1 PRHDT, CDR2 FYEKMQ (reference sequence).

The CDR3 protein is CASSIRDRVYEQYF. The CDR3 DNA reads TGTGCCAGTAGTATCCGGGACAGGGTCTACGAGCAGTACTTC. The chain uses TRBV19 and TRBJ2-7; TRBD1 aligns across 9 bases. J was trimmed by 3 bases and V by 3 bases; bases with no gene match: 3. CDR1 and CDR2 from the germline V gene are LNHDA and SQIVND (reference sequence). The CDR3 length is 14 residues.

The J gene is TRBJ2-2, the V gene TRBV25-1; D perhaps matches TRBD2 (6 bases). V was trimmed by 7 bases and J by 6 bases, leaving 15 bases between them. The germline V gene has CDR1 MGHDK and CDR2 SYGVNS. This CDR3 is built from 14 residues. The CDR3 coding sequence is TGTGCCAGCAACGTGGGCGGGAAAGCCGGGGAGCTGTTTTTT. Protein: CASNVGGKAGELFF. Using reference TRBV25-1 and TRBJ2-2 for the parts outside the CDR3, the full variable domain is EADIYQTPRYLVIGTGKKITLECSQTMGHDKMYWYQQDPGMELHLIHYSYGVNSTEKGDLSSESTVSRIRTEHFPLTLESARPSHTSQYLCASNVGGKAGELFFGEGSRLTVL.

A few counts support this clone. V and J are TRBV27 and TRBJ1-1, with D perhaps TRBD1 (5 bases). The V gene lost 4 bases and the J gene lost 1 base, with 10 bases spanning the gap. Germline V gives CDR1 MNHEY, CDR2 SMNVEV (reference sequence). This CDR3 spans 14 amino acids. CDR3 in amino acids: CASSWQGRNTEAFF. CDR3 DNA: TGTGCCAGCAGTTGGCAGGGAAGGAACACTGAAGCTTTCTTT.

The chain couples TRBV6-1 to TRBJ2-7; perhaps TRBD1 as D (5 bases). The V and J ends lost 2 bases and 3 bases respectively, with 11 bases between them. The length of the CDR3 is 14 residues. Germline lookup yields CDR1 MNHNS and CDR2 SASEGT. Here the CDR3 reads CASSESGNIYEQYF. Here the CDR3 DNA reads TGTGCCAGCAGTGAATCAGGGAATATCTACGAGCAGTACTTC.

V is TRBV19 and J is TRBJ2-5; the match to TRBD2 covers 9 bases. V was clipped by 6 bases and J by 0 bases; unmatched bases: 5. Looked up from germline, CDR1 is LNHDA and CDR2 is SQIVND (reference sequence). CDR3 size: 15 residues. The CDR3 loop is CASSTSGRNQETQYF. The CDR3 DNA sequence: TGTGCCAGTAGCACTAGCGGGCGAAACCAAGAGACCCAGTACTTC.

The CDR3: CSARTNEKLFF. In DNA, the CDR3 is TGCAGTGCTCGGACAAATGAAAAACTGTTTTTT. The chain carries TRBV20-1 and TRBJ1-4; D might be TRBD1 (5 bases). The CDR3 has 11 amino acids. V dropped 5 bases and J dropped 5 bases, with 6 bases sitting between them. Germline CDR1 DFQATT, CDR2 SNEGSKA (reference sequence).

This rearrangement joins TRBV18 to TRBJ1-2; the D gene is possibly TRBD1 (6 bases). The CDR3 contains 13 residues. Trimming shortened V by 3 bases and J by 4 bases, and 9 bases separated the two germline ends. CDR1 KGHSH and CDR2 LQKENI come from the germline V gene. CDR3 amino acids: CASSPLDSYGYTF. CDR3 nucleotides: TGTGCCAGCTCACCTCTGGACAGCTATGGCTACACCTTC.

About this clone: At one of its ends the junction is not consistent with the germline gene, which may arise from a read error. V gene TRBV6-5 combines with J gene TRBJ2-7; TRBD1 agrees at 9 bases. Germline assignment: CDR1 MNHEY and CDR2 SVGAGI. CDR3 size: 15 residues. The CDR3 region is CAGSYSGQGNYEQYF. CDR3 DNA sequence: TGTGCCGGCAGTTATTCAGGACAGGGGAACTACGAGCAGTACTTC.

The count of this clone is one. The chain joins TRBV7-9 to TRBJ2-1; 7 bases fit TRBD1. Trimming cost V 3 bases and J 6 bases; bases outside gene matches: 8. The length of the CDR3 is 15 residues. Germline V lookup: CDR1 SEHNR, CDR2 FQNEAQ (reference sequence). The CDR3 sequence: CASSFLSGQPNEQFF. In DNA form, the CDR3 reads TGTGCCAGCAGCTTCCTTTCGGGACAGCCCAATGAGCAGTTCTTC.

The CDR3 sequence is CASTRGRGTNYGYTF. The CDR3 DNA follows: TGTGCCAGCACCCGAGGAAGGGGTACTAACTATGGCTACACCTTC. The V gene is TRBV25-1, the J gene TRBJ1-2; D is possibly TRBD1 (5 bases). Germline V CDR1 and CDR2: MGHDK, SYGVNS. V shed 7 bases and J shed 0 bases, with 15 bases lying between them. This CDR3 is built from 15 residues.

The chain joins TRBV5-1 to TRBJ2-5, with TRBD2 matching 10 bases. Germline V gene data show CDR1 as SGHRS and CDR2 as YFSETQ. Trimming removed 7 bases from V and 4 bases from J; junction bases left unmatched: 10. The CDR3 length is 15 residues. The CDR3 here is CASRDSGGARETQYF. The CDR3 DNA is TGCGCCAGCCGGGACAGCGGGGGGGCCCGAGAGACCCAGTACTTC.

V is TRBV20-1 and J is TRBJ1-5; D might be TRBD1 (5 bases). V was clipped by 6 bases and J by 7 bases, with 7 bases between them. There are 10 residues in the CDR3. Germline V CDR1 and CDR2: DFQATT, SNEGSKA (reference sequence). CDR3 nucleotide sequence: TGCAGTGCCGGGGGACAGCCCCAGCATTTT. The encoded protein is CSAGGQPQHF.

J is TRBJ1-4 and V is TRBV5-4; no definite D call. V shed 0 bases and J shed 7 bases, with 16 bases lying between them. The CDR3 covers 16 residues. Germline CDR1 SGHNT, CDR2 YYREEE (reference sequence). CDR3 bases: TGTGCCAGCAGCTTGGGGAGGGCGGGCGGAGGTGAAAAACTGTTTTTT. Translating it yields CASSLGRAGGGEKLFF.

This clone has a single count. The chain combines TRBV13 with TRBJ2-1; tentatively, D is TRBD2 (5 bases). This CDR3 has 15 residues. The germline gives CDR1 PRHDT, CDR2 FYEKMQ (reference sequence). Trimming shortened V by 0 bases and J by 4 bases, and 10 bases separated the two germline ends. CDR3 amino acids: CASSLGRTDYNEQFF. The CDR3 DNA follows: TGTGCCAGCAGCTTAGGCCGGACTGATTACAATGAGCAGTTCTTC. Drawing the rest from reference TRBV13 and TRBJ2-1, the complete variable domain is AAGVIQSPRHLIKEKRETATLKCYPIPRHDTVYWYQQGPGQDPQFLISFYEKMQSDKGSIPDRFSAQQFSDYHSELNMSSLELGDSALYFCASSLGRTDYNEQFFGPGTRLTVL.

The rearrangement links TRBV5-4 to TRBJ1-1, with TRBD1 matching 9 bases. Germline CDR1 is SGHNT and CDR2 is YYREEE (reference sequence). J lost 5 bases, V lost 4 bases, and 9 bases had no gene match. This CDR3 region has 15 residues. CDR3 nucleotide sequence: TGTGCCAGCAGCCTGGCAGACAGGGGGAGAACTGAAGCTTTCTTT. This codes for CASSLADRGRTEAFF.

This chain connects TRBV7-9 to TRBJ1-1, with no clear D. V was trimmed by 2 bases and J by 1 base, leaving 8 bases between them. Germline CDR1 is SEHNR and CDR2 is FQNEAQ (reference sequence). This CDR3 contains 14 residues. The DNA for the CDR3 is TGTGCCAGCAGCTTAACCGCGGGGAACACTGAAGCTTTCTTT. It specifies CASSLTAGNTEAFF. Full variable domain (rest looked up from reference TRBV7-9 and TRBJ1-1): DTGVSQNPRHKITKRGQNVTFRCDPISEHNRLYWYRQTLGQGPEFLTYFQNEAQLEKSRLLSDRFSAERPKGSFSTLEIQRTEQGDSAMYLCASSLTAGNTEAFFGQGTRLTVV.

The chain carries TRBV2 and TRBJ2-5; tentative D call: TRBD2 (7 bases). Trimming took 6 bases from V and 5 from J, leaving 22 bases between them. Germline lookup yields CDR1 SNHLY and CDR2 FYNNEI. The CDR3 runs to 16 residues. CDR3: CASSPHEGGQGETQYF. CDR3 nucleotide sequence: TGTGCCAGCAGCCCTCACGAGGGGGGGCAAGGGGAGACCCAGTACTTC.

This clone was recorded once. The gene calls are TRBV28 and TRBJ2-7; D is unresolved. The CDR3 loop spans 14 amino acids. Trimming removed 5 bases from V and 0 bases from J, with 11 bases in between. The germline CDR1 and CDR2 sequences are MDHEN and SYDVKM. CDR3 residues: CASSTTVSSYEQYF. The DNA for the CDR3 is TGTGCCAGCAGTACCACGGTTAGCTCCTACGAGCAGTACTTC.

This chain links TRBV28 with TRBJ2-7, with 10 bases fitting TRBD1. Germline V gene sequence: CDR1 MDHEN, CDR2 SYDVKM. This CDR3 has 17 amino acids. With 4 bases clipped from V and 4 bases from J, the junction kept 13 bases outside the gene matches. CDR3 amino acids: CASSSYTSGTGDYEQYF. The CDR3 coding sequence is TGTGCCAGCAGTTCATATACCTCCGGGACAGGGGATTACGAGCAGTACTTC.

The chain joins TRBV15 to TRBJ2-2, with D unresolved. CDR3 size: 16 residues. With 2 bases removed from V and 2 bases from J, the gap between germline ends came to 12 bases. Germline V gene data show CDR1 as LNHNV and CDR2 as YYDKDF (reference sequence). The CDR3 reads CATSRSQALNTGELFF. CDR3 nucleotides: TGTGCCACCAGCAGATCCCAGGCCCTAAACACCGGGGAGCTGTTTTTT.

The chain has TRBV18 and TRBJ1-3; TRBD1 might be the D (5 bases). Between the trimmed V and J ends, which lost 1 base and 2 bases, there was a span of 12 bases. Germline assignment: CDR1 KGHSH and CDR2 LQKENI. The CDR3 consists of 16 residues. CDR3 DNA sequence: TGTGCCAGCTCACCACGTATCCAGGGTACTGGAAACACCATATATTTT. Translation gives CASSPRIQGTGNTIYF.

The chain combines TRBV5-4 with TRBJ2-5; a weak D match, TRBD2 (6 bases). CDR3 size: 15 residues. V was shortened by 4 bases and J by 0 bases, with 13 bases between the two germline ends. Looked up from germline, CDR1 is SGHNT and CDR2 is YYREEE (reference sequence). In DNA, the CDR3 is TGTGCCAGCAGCAGGTTGGAGGGGTACCAAGAGACCCAGTACTTC. Amino acid sequence: CASSRLEGYQETQYF.

The chain employs TRBV9 and TRBJ1-3; D gene unclear. The germline CDR1 and CDR2 sequences are SGDLS and YYNGEE. The V gene lost 0 bases and the J gene lost 0 bases, with 4 bases spanning the gap. The CDR3 has 14 residues. CDR3 bases: TGTGCCAGCAGCGTAGCGGTCTCTGGAAACACCATATATTTT. Protein: CASSVAVSGNTIYF.

The rearrangement joins TRBV4-2 to TRBJ2-7, with a weak D call TRBD1 (6 bases). V dropped 0 bases and J dropped 3 bases, with 12 bases sitting between them. The CDR3 sequence is 15 residues long. Germline CDR1 LGHNA, CDR2 YNFKEQ. CDR3: CASSQDHIGGYEQYF. DNA of the CDR3: TGTGCCAGCAGCCAAGATCACATAGGGGGCTACGAGCAGTACTTC.

The rearrangement joins TRBV29-1 to TRBJ2-1, with unresolved D. Trimming pared 7 bases from V and 0 bases from J, leaving 10 bases between. The germline V gene encodes CDR1 SQVTM and CDR2 ANQGSEA. The CDR3 sequence is 13 residues long. CDR3 sequence reads: CSARRGSYNEQFF. CDR3 sequence (DNA): TGCAGCGCAAGACGCGGCTCCTACAATGAGCAGTTCTTC.

This rearrangement joins TRBV29-1 to TRBJ2-2, with TRBD1 matching 8 bases. This CDR3 is built from 14 residues. The trim removed 6 bases at V and 0 bases at J, leaving 3 bases unmatched. Germline assignment: CDR1 SQVTM and CDR2 ANQGSEA. CDR3 sequence: CSVNRGTNTGELFF. For the CDR3, the DNA is TGCAGCGTGAACAGGGGGACGAACACCGGGGAGCTGTTTTTT.